The TCR beta chain described here comes from a study of blood T cell repertoires in COVID-19. Study overall: PBMCs, B-cell-depleted T cells, or T cells were the source of the cDNA or gDNA that made up the material.

Germline lookup yields CDR1 LNHDA and CDR2 SQIVND (reference sequence). Between the trimmed V and J ends, which lost 5 bases and 5 bases, there was a span of 15 bases. CDR3 length: 14 amino acids. In the source study's methods: Researchers report that nucleated cell counts were estimated from reference gene primer amplification. Clones were sequenced by immunoSEQ multiplex PCR, and TCRdb holds only the in-frame ones, with some missing. V and J calls and clone size follow that table, whereas D and trimming were derived from the DNA. Counted here are around 130,000 clones, approximately 85% occurring once; the ten biggest clones make up 4.3%. A few counts support this clone.

The chain has TRBV19 and TRBJ1-1; weak D call: TRBD1 (5 bases). This receptor was identified in a human donor in a cohort sampled during active COVID-19. The sequencing sample was made of peripheral blood. CDR3 DNA: TGTGCCAGTAGTGGGGGGAGCCGGGGGACTGAAGCTTTCTTT. This encodes CASSGGSRGTEAFF.